This entry features one T cell receptor (delta chain) sequence. A read error may be the cause here, since a much bigger clone is one base away. The same CDR3 arises from other DNA sequences in this sample as well. This entry is derived from a study of gamma-delta chains in newborns, infants, children. The wider study: Microbial exposure reportedly drives polyclonal innate γδ T cell expansion after birth.

TCRdb fed the reads to CATT. In the table there are about 4,200 delta-chain clones, roughly 14% of which are singletons. The sequence was obtained from a child who was a newborn, infant or young child, either healthy, febrile or measles-vaccinated (not recorded which). The sequenced material came from blood.

The CDR3 here is CALGAASPRVLIF. The CDR3 DNA reads as TGTGCTCTCGGGGCGGCCTCCCCTAGGGTACTCATCTTT. The genes are TRDV1 and TRDJ1; D gene unclear. The CDR3 has 13 residues. The V gene's germline CDR1 is TSWWSYY and CDR2 QGS.